A selection of T cell receptor beta chains follows, all from one sample in a study of T cells after yellow fever vaccination. TCRdb itself ran the 5' RACE reads through MiXCR, one entry per CDR3 protein. The profile shows hundreds of thousands of distinct CDR3 sequences, less than 9.5% of them singletons. Sample: PBMCs, taken about 41 days after the first yellow fever vaccination. All receptors come from a man aged 18 to 29 who received the YFV17D yellow fever vaccine. CDR3s leave out the opening cysteine and the closing phenylalanine or tryptophan. Each record gives: clone size, V gene, CDR3 protein. Expanded clones get a size class; other rows say once, few or many, or leave the size out.

abundance: few
v_gene: TRBV12-3/TRBV12-4
CDR3aa: ASSLISGNTEAF

abundance: few
v_gene: TRBV15
CDR3aa: ATSRQLGYQNQPQH

abundance: -
v_gene: TRBV21-1
CDR3aa: ASSKGRGTGELF

abundance: few
v_gene: TRBV4-1
CDR3aa: ASSQVGWYEQY

abundance: -
v_gene: TRBV7-6
CDR3aa: ASSPIFSGELF

abundance: -
v_gene: TRBV20-1
CDR3aa: SARWASNQPQH

abundance: many
v_gene: TRBV12-3/TRBV12-4
CDR3aa: ASSLYRTGVYGYT

abundance: few
v_gene: TRBV5-1
CDR3aa: ASSLNEGTDTQY

abundance: -
v_gene: TRBV4-1
CDR3aa: ASSQVQGNTEAF

abundance: -
v_gene: TRBV20-1
CDR3aa: SALDRGTGELF

abundance: -
v_gene: TRBV20-1
CDR3aa: SAGMGQLYNEQF

abundance: -
v_gene: TRBV6-6
CDR3aa: ASSYSTGVAF

abundance: many
v_gene: TRBV12-3/TRBV12-4
CDR3aa: ASRPQGRDEQF

abundance: few
v_gene: TRBV4-3
CDR3aa: ASSHPGTSGVSSYNEQF

abundance: -
v_gene: TRBV7-9
CDR3aa: ASTKTGGLGEQY

abundance: many
v_gene: TRBV25-1
CDR3aa: ASSMRLTPADEQF

abundance: -
v_gene: TRBV10-3
CDR3aa: AISEATGADQPQH

abundance: few
v_gene: TRBV4-3
CDR3aa: ASSQGLRGEDTQY

abundance: few
v_gene: TRBV20-1
CDR3aa: SYMEETQY

abundance: -
v_gene: TRBV5-4
CDR3aa: ASSPRGQVPEQY

abundance: many
v_gene: TRBV5-6
CDR3aa: ASSNHRGGNQPQH

abundance: -
v_gene: TRBV18
CDR3aa: ASSPLKGIGPQH

abundance: -
v_gene: TRBV5-4
CDR3aa: ASSPPGGGNTEAF

abundance: few
v_gene: TRBV6-2/TRBV6-3
CDR3aa: ASTNDRGQDQPQH

abundance: -
v_gene: TRBV12-3/TRBV12-4
CDR3aa: ASRGDHGGQPQH

abundance: -
v_gene: TRBV6-1
CDR3aa: ASSTKYGDSYEQY

abundance: few
v_gene: TRBV7-6
CDR3aa: ASSLGTVDEKLF

abundance: -
v_gene: TRBV5-1
CDR3aa: ASSLRDDNEQF

abundance: -
v_gene: TRBV12-5
CDR3aa: ASGLVRPSEANEKLF

abundance: few
v_gene: TRBV11-1
CDR3aa: ASSLALGQDVYSNQPQH

abundance: few
v_gene: TRBV6-5
CDR3aa: ASSFWRTGGTEQF

abundance: few
v_gene: TRBV2
CDR3aa: ASSVTHSGQETQY

abundance: -
v_gene: TRBV4-3
CDR3aa: ASSQYRGGARSDEQF

abundance: few
v_gene: TRBV11-2
CDR3aa: ASTTIALGTGGEQF

abundance: few
v_gene: TRBV18
CDR3aa: ASSSEETEAF

abundance: -
v_gene: TRBV27
CDR3aa: ASSPTRSSPLH

abundance: -
v_gene: TRBV27
CDR3aa: ASSLGVSSVRDTQY

abundance: many
v_gene: TRBV19
CDR3aa: ASSIRVYSYEQY

abundance: -
v_gene: TRBV9
CDR3aa: ASSEQGRGPFYGYT

abundance: -
v_gene: TRBV7-3
CDR3aa: ASSQYTGNEQF

abundance: many
v_gene: TRBV7-2
CDR3aa: ASSSNRGEQPQH

abundance: -
v_gene: TRBV5-1
CDR3aa: ASSTRQGRNEKLF

abundance: -
v_gene: TRBV24-1
CDR3aa: ATSDLEARGNNEQF

abundance: -
v_gene: TRBV6-5
CDR3aa: ASSSDPRGSNQPQH

abundance: many
v_gene: TRBV5-1
CDR3aa: ASSPSGPGQETQY

abundance: few
v_gene: TRBV5-4
CDR3aa: ASSFRQYQETQY

abundance: -
v_gene: TRBV11-2
CDR3aa: ASSLRARGETQY